The 25 T cell receptor beta chains given below trace back to one sample, sequenced in a study of CD8+CD57+ T cells in acquired aplastic anemia. Using genomic DNA as the template, TCR beta VDJ and CDR3 profiling was carried out. MiXCR, applied by TCRdb to the reads, yields one record per CDR3 protein. The top ten clones hold 42% of a sample with roughly 250,000 distinct CDR3 sequences, roughly 80% of them seen once. CD8+CD57+ cell expansion had been shown by flow cytometry in patients chosen for sequencing. The sequencing input was sorted CD4+, CD8+, or CD8+CD57+ T cells (not recorded which) from PBMCs. Every receptor here comes from a human donor with aplastic anemia.

This chain uses TRBV9 with TRBJ2-3; 7 bases are a match to TRBD1. V lost 3 bases and J lost 11; bases outside the gene matches: 12. Germline CDR1 is SGDLS and CDR2 is YYNGEE. The CDR3 runs to 14 residues. This CDR3 reads CASSAGGDPTEQYF. The CDR3 nucleotides read TGTGCCAGCAGCGCAGGGGGAGATCCCACAGAGCAGTATTTT.

This clonotype was recorded only once. The rearrangement uses TRBV7-8 and TRBJ1-6; tentative D call: TRBD1 (5 bases). Germline CDR1 and CDR2: SGHVS and FQNEAQ. This CDR3 is built from 16 residues. Deletions cut 3 bases from V and 14 bases from J, with 23 bases between. CDR3 in DNA: TGTGCCAGCAGCTTGGGGGGAGGTCGCGATAAGCCGTCCCTCCACTTT. As protein: CASSLGGGRDKPSLHF.

This clonotype has a single count. V is TRBV7-9 and J is TRBJ2-2, with D perhaps matching TRBD2 (5 bases). Trimming pared 4 bases from V and 7 bases from J, leaving 13 bases between. The germline gives CDR1 SEHNR, CDR2 FQNEAQ (reference sequence). The CDR3 length is 14 residues. The CDR3 nucleotides are TGTGCCAGCAGCTCCATAGAGGGTTACGGGGAGCTGTTTTTT. It specifies CASSSIEGYGELFF.

Comment on this clonotype: One end of the junction varies from germline; a read error may be responsible. The chain combines TRBV2 with TRBJ2-1, with a possible D match to TRBD1 (5 bases). The CDR3 is 13 amino acids. The germline V gene encodes CDR1 SNHLY and CDR2 FYNNEI. CDR3 sequence: CASGHGRTERQSF. The CDR3 coding sequence is TGTGCCAGCGGACACGGACGCACAGAAAGGCAGTCTTTT. The variable domain in full, with the rest retrieved from reference TRBV2 and TRBJ2-1, is EPEVTQTPSHQVTQMGQEVILRCVPISNHLYFYWYRQILGQKVEFLVSFYNNEISEKSEIFDDQFSVERPDGSNFTLKIRSTKLEDSAMYFCASGHGRTERQSFGPGTRLTVL.

For this clonotype: The CDR3 does not close with the conserved phenylalanine or tryptophan, likely indicating a read error. The limits of the CDR3 on the DNA are not certain, so only TCRdb's listed CDR3 is given. J is TRBJ2-3 and V is TRBV7-7; TRBD2 is taken as the D call from the table, unchecked against the DNA. From its first to its last residue, the CDR3 has 13 amino acids. CDR1 and CDR2 (germline): SSHAT, FNYEAQ (reference sequence). The CDR3 reads CASSLGAGLNTGE.

J is TRBJ1-4 and V is TRBV11-3; D is perhaps TRBD1 (5 bases). The CDR3 consists of 14 residues. V was cut by 3 bases and J by 8 bases, with 13 bases left in between. The germline gives CDR1 SGHNT, CDR2 YENEEA. The CDR3 DNA sequence: TGTGCCAGCAGCTTCGATCAGACAGCGGAAAAACTGTTTTTT. Protein product: CASSFDQTAEKLFF.

In this sample, this clonotype turned up many times. The chain joins TRBV5-5 to TRBJ1-5, with TRBD1 matching 7 bases. CDR3 length: 15 residues. CDR1 and CDR2 (germline): SGHKS, YYEKEE (reference sequence). V was clipped by 4 bases and J by 1 base; unmatched bases: 5. The CDR3 nucleotides are TGTGCCAGCAGCGCCGGGACAGTAAGCAATCAGCCCCAGCATTTT. This translates into CASSAGTVSNQPQHF.

With respect to this clonotype: Since no conserved phenylalanine or tryptophan closes the CDR3, a read error is the likely cause. The DNA is omitted, as the CDR3 cannot be located on it reliably, and the CDR3 follows TCRdb's listing. The genes are TRBV7-2 and TRBJ2-3. Germline V gene lookup returns CDR1 SGHTA and CDR2 FQGNSA. The CDR3 totals 13 residues, both ends included. The CDR3 is CASRVAGRDDTHY.

The rearrangement joins TRBV11-3 to TRBJ2-3; D not certain. The CDR3 is 14 amino acids. Looked up from germline, CDR1 is SGHNT and CDR2 is YENEEA. Trimming removed 0 bases at V and 6 bases at J, with 10 bases between. The CDR3 here is CASSLDVSGDTQYF. The CDR3 region has the DNA TGTGCCAGCAGCTTAGATGTGAGTGGCGATACGCAGTATTTT. The full variable domain, its missing parts supplied by reference TRBV11-3 and TRBJ2-3, is EAGVVQSPRYKIIEKKQPVAFWCNPISGHNTLYWYLQNLGQGPELLIRYENEEAVDDSQLPKDRFSAERLKGVDSTLKIQPAELGDSAVYLCASSLDVSGDTQYFGPGTRLTVL.

Worth noting for this clonotype: Compared with germline, one end of the junction differs, possibly owing to a read error. The CDR3 here is CAISIDRGNYGYTF. The CDR3, as DNA: TGTGCCATCAGTATAGATCGGGGAAACTATGGCTACACCTTC. V is TRBV6-5 and J is TRBJ1-2; no reliable D call. This CDR3 is 14 amino acids long. Germline values: CDR1 MNHEY, CDR2 SVGAGI.

About this clonotype: The junction differs from germline at one of its ends, possibly a read error. V usage is TRBV7-6 and J usage is TRBJ2-5; 9 bases line up with TRBD1. CDR3 size: 16 residues. Per the germline V gene, CDR1 is SGHVS and CDR2 is FNYEAQ. CDR3 protein: CASNLHTGQGVETQYF. The CDR3 nucleotides are TGTGCCAGCAACTTACATACGGGACAGGGTGTTGAGACCCAGTACTTC.

The V and J genes are TRBV13 and TRBJ2-2; D is ambiguous. Germline values: CDR1 PRHDT, CDR2 FYEKMQ (reference sequence). The CDR3 totals 16 residues. V shed 1 base and J shed 7 bases, with 16 bases lying between them. The CDR3 loop is CASSLDLGMGGGELFF. The CDR3 coding sequence is TGTGCCAGCAGCTTAGATTTGGGCATGGGTGGCGGGGAGCTGTTTTTT.

This clonotype appeared many times. CDR3 DNA: TGTGCCAGCAGCCCCCTCGGCGGGGCGTATGGCGAGCAGTACTTC. This codes for CASSPLGGAYGEQYF. The chain recombines TRBV3-1 with TRBJ2-7; weak D call: TRBD2 (6 bases). The germline V gene encodes CDR1 LGHDT and CDR2 YNNKEL (reference sequence). The CDR3 has 15 amino acids. V was pared by 4 bases and J by 6 bases, with 19 bases between.

About this clonotype: A much larger clone differs by one base, so this may be a read error. This chain uses TRBV9 with TRBJ2-3, with D uncertain. The CDR3 is made up of 14 amino acids. With 0 bases removed from V and 15 bases from J, the gap between germline ends came to 20 bases. Germline lookup yields CDR1 SGDLS and CDR2 YYNGEE. The CDR3 reads CASSVGSDPQNFYF. The CDR3, as DNA: TGTGCCAGCAGCGTAGGGTCAGATCCGCAGAATTTTTATTTT.

The rearrangement links TRBV11-3 to TRBJ1-1; maybe TRBD1 (5 bases). V was shortened by 0 bases and J by 0 bases, with 11 bases between the two germline ends. The germline gives CDR1 SGHNT, CDR2 YENEEA. This CDR3 comprises 16 residues. CDR3 protein: CASSLDLTAMNTEAFF. As DNA, the CDR3 is TGTGCCAGCAGCTTAGATCTGACAGCCATGAACACTGAAGCTTTCTTT.

Comments on this clonotype: Because it lacks the conserved phenylalanine or tryptophan at the end, this CDR3 is likely a read error. The limits of the CDR3 on the DNA are not certain, so only TCRdb's listed CDR3 is given. This rearrangement joins TRBV2 to TRBJ1-5; the D segment call TRBD1 is taken from the table without a DNA check. Germline-derived CDR1 and CDR2 are SNHLY and FYNNEI. The CDR3 is 15 amino acids long, termini counted. The CDR3 sequence is CASGDGGTHTQYYHS.

This clonotype was picked up a small number of times. This chain links TRBV19 with TRBJ1-1; the D gene is possibly TRBD1 (5 bases). This CDR3 has 14 amino acids. The germline gives CDR1 LNHDA, CDR2 SQIVND (reference sequence). Trimming shortened V by 5 bases and J by 14 bases, and 24 bases separated the two germline ends. The CDR3 region is CASSVAGEQGEAFF. DNA for the CDR3: TGTGCCAGTAGTGTAGCGGGGGAGCAGGGTGAGGCGTTCTTT.

The rearrangement joins TRBV7-3 to TRBJ2-6; tentative D call: TRBD1 (6 bases). This CDR3 comprises 16 residues. The germline CDR1 and CDR2 sequences are SGHTA and FQGTGA. V gave up 6 bases and J gave up 15 bases, with 27 bases separating them. The CDR3 DNA reads TGTGCCAGCAGAAGACAGGCCAACGCCGTTGAACACGGCCTGACTTTC. Its translation is CASRRQANAVEHGLTF. Looking up the rest from reference TRBV7-3 and TRBJ2-6 gives the full variable domain: GAGVSQTPSNKVTEKGKYVELRCDPISGHTALYWYRQSLGQGPEFLIYFQGTGAADDSGLPNDRFFAVRPEGSVSTLKIQRTERGDSAVYLCASRRQANAVEHGLTFGAGSRLTVL.

Comments on this clonotype: The DNA is omitted, as the CDR3 cannot be located on it reliably, and the CDR3 follows TCRdb's listing. The chain combines TRBV2 with TRBJ2-6; the table's TRBD1 call for D was not verified on the DNA. The CDR3 adds up to 17 amino acids, both ends counted. Germline loops: CDR1 SNHLY, CDR2 FYNNEI. The CDR3 sequence: CASSDGGIHEQFFGPAF.

The chain is built from TRBV20-1 and TRBJ2-1; TRBD2 matches 10 bases. Germline CDR1 DFQATT, CDR2 SNEGSKA (reference sequence). This CDR3 is built from 16 residues. V lost 6 bases to trimming and J lost 8 bases; unmatched junction nucleotides: 16. The CDR3 sequence: CSARALAGETRDEQFF. In DNA, the CDR3 is TGCAGTGCCCGCGCCCTAGCGGGAGAGACACGGGATGAGCAGTTCTTC.

The V call is TRBV7-9, the J call TRBJ2-5, with D possibly matching TRBD2 (6 bases). The CDR3 has 14 amino acids. CDR1 is SEHNR, CDR2 FQNEAQ, per germline (reference sequence). Deletions cut 5 bases from V and 14 bases from J, with 24 bases between. CDR3 loop: CASSSGGSHEPFYF. CDR3 bases: TGTGCCAGCAGCAGTGGGGGGAGCCATGAGCCGTTCTACTTC.

This clonotype occurred once. A junction boundary mismatches the germline segment, possibly from a read error. The chain combines TRBV15 with TRBJ2-3; D remains ambiguous. The DNA end is more similar to TRBJ2-5, so the J call may be wrong. CDR3 size: 14 residues. Germline V CDR1 and CDR2: LNHNV, YYDKDF (reference sequence). In DNA, the CDR3 is TGTGCCAGCAGCGAAGCTAGTCAGCAAGATACCCAGTACTTC. Residues: CASSEASQQDTQYF.

In its sample, this clonotype was seen a few times. Because the CDR3's place on the DNA is in doubt, the DNA is left out and the CDR3 is given as listed by TCRdb. The chain recombines TRBV2 with TRBJ2-7; the table calls TRBD1, which could not be checked here. The CDR3 has 17 residues if both end residues are counted. Germline-derived CDR1 and CDR2 are SNHLY and FYNNEI. CDR3 amino acids: CASSDGGIHEQFFGPGF.

This clonotype was picked up a small number of times. J is TRBJ1-5 and V is TRBV19; D is uncertain. Trimming shortened V by 3 bases and J by 7 bases, and 16 bases separated the two germline ends. The germline gives CDR1 LNHDA, CDR2 SQIVND (reference sequence). This CDR3 contains 15 residues. The CDR3 DNA sequence: TGTGCCAGTAGTATGGGGAGGGAGGGCAGGCAGCCCCAGCATTTT. As protein: CASSMGREGRQPQHF.

With regard to this clonotype: The junction shows a germline mismatch at one end, possibly a read error. V gene TRBV7-8 combines with J gene TRBJ2-5, with 9 bases that match TRBD2. The germline V gene encodes CDR1 SGHVS and CDR2 FQNEAQ. This CDR3 contains 14 residues. CDR3 sequence: CASSLGSGRADTQF. CDR3 sequence (DNA): TGTGCCAGCAGCTTAGGTAGCGGGAGAGCAGATACGCAGTTC. The full variable domain, its missing parts supplied by reference TRBV7-8 and TRBJ2-5, is GAGVSQSPRYKVAKRGQDVALRCDPISGHVSLFWYQQALGQGPEFLTYFQNEAQLDKSGLPSDRFFAERPEGSVSTLKIQRTQQEDSAVYLCASSLGSGRADTQFGPGTRLLVL.